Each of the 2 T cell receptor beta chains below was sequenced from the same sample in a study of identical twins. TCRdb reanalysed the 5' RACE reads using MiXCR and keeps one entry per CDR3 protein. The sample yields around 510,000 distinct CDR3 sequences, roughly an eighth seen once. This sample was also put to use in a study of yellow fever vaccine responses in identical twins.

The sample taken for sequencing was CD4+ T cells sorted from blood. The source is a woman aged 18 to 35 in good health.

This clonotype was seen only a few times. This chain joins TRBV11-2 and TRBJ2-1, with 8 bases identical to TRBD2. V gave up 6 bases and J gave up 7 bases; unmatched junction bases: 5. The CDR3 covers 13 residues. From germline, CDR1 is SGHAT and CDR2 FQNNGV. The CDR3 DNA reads TGTGCCAGCAGTCCGGCGGGGGGTAATGAGCAGTTCTTC. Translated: CASSPAGGNEQFF.

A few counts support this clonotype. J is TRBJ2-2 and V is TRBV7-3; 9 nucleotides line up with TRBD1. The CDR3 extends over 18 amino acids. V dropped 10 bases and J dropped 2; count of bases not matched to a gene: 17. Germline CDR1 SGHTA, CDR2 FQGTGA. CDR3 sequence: CAISLTLTGGRNTGELFF. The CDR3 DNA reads TGTGCCATCAGTTTAACCCTCACAGGGGGCCGAAACACCGGGGAGCTGTTTTTT. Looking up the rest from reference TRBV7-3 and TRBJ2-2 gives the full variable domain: GAGVSQTPSNKVTEKGKYVELRCDPISGHTALYWYRQSLGQGPEFLIYFQGTGAADDSGLPNDRFFAVRPEGSVSTLKIQRTERGDSAVYLCAISLTLTGGRNTGELFFGEGSRLTVL.